Following are 31 T cell receptor beta chains from one sample sequenced in a study of tumor and adjacent non-tumor tissue in lung cancer. No cell sorting was done before RNA was extracted from the tissue. More than 3 cm separated this lung sample from the edge of the tumor. The library came from three nested PCR rounds adapted from ARM-PCR protocols. TCRdb fed the multiplex PCR reads into MiXCR, producing one record per CDR3 protein. The table lists approximately 66,000 distinct CDR3 sequences, about 63% of them singletons. The source material was distant non-tumor lung tissue. The receptors shown here come from a man in his 70s with non-small cell lung cancer.

Worth noting for this clonotype: Compared with germline, one end of the junction differs, possibly owing to a read error. The V gene is TRBV6-1, the J gene TRBJ1-1; possible D gene TRBD1, 6 bases. Per germline, CDR1 MNHNS and CDR2 SASEGT. The CDR3 has 15 amino acids. In DNA, the CDR3 is TGTACCAGCAGTGAAGTGCAGGGGAGGAACACTGAAGCTCTCTTT. Translation gives CTSSEVQGRNTEALF.

J is TRBJ2-5 and V is TRBV28; no reliable D call. The CDR3 covers 14 residues. Germline CDR1 is MDHEN and CDR2 is SYDVKM. V lost 5 bases to trimming and J lost 7 bases, with 17 bases between them. The CDR3 coding sequence is TGTGCCAGCAGTCCTCCGGGCCCTTATCGGACCCAGTACTTC. This encodes CASSPPGPYRTQYF.

CDR3 coding DNA: TGCGCCAGCAGCCAAGACTCGGCGGCCTCGGGGACCCAGTACTTC. This gives the protein CASSQDSAASGTQYF. The gene calls are TRBV4-1 and TRBJ2-5; D ambiguous. The CDR3 has 15 amino acids. V was cut by 0 bases and J by 7 bases, with 15 bases left in between. Germline values: CDR1 MGHRA, CDR2 YSYEKL.

This clonotype was seen repeatedly, ten times or more. The genes are TRBV29-1 and TRBJ1-1; D not certain. This CDR3 spans 12 amino acids. Germline V gives CDR1 SQVTM, CDR2 ANQGSEA. Between the trimmed V and J ends, which lost 7 bases and 1 base, there was a span of 10 bases. CDR3 protein: CSATPANTEAFF. CDR3 bases: TGCAGCGCCACCCCGGCGAACACTGAAGCTTTCTTT.

This clonotype appeared a single time. One base away lies a much larger clone, so this may be a sequencing read error. The chain joins TRBV7-8 to TRBJ1-2; D ambiguous. Germline CDR1 and CDR2: SGHVS and FQNEAQ. The CDR3 length is 12 residues. In nucleotides, the CDR3 is TGTGCCAGCAGCATCGAGCATTATGGCTACAACTTC. This translates into CASSIEHYGYNF.

A remark on this clonotype: In this CDR3 the conserved last residue, phenylalanine or tryptophan, is missing, so a read error is likely. It is unclear where the CDR3 begins or ends on the DNA, so no DNA is shown, and the CDR3 is as TCRdb lists it. The chain carries TRBV7-9 and TRBJ1-5. Germline CDR1 is SEHNR and CDR2 is FQNEAQ (reference sequence). A total of 13 residues make up the CDR3, ends included. This chain's CDR3 is CASSLEGNQPHHL.

On this clonotype: Sequence at one end of the junction differs from germline and may be a read error. The gene calls are TRBV7-9 and TRBJ2-2; 13 bases are shared with TRBD2. CDR3 length: 15 residues. Germline V gene sequence: CDR1 SEHNR, CDR2 FQNEAQ (reference sequence). The CDR3 DNA reads as TGTGTCAGCAGCACGGGACTAGCGGGGACCAGGGAGCTGTTTTTT. This sequence encodes CVSSTGLAGTRELFF. Using reference TRBV7-9 and TRBJ2-2 for the parts outside the CDR3, the full variable domain is DTGVSQNPRHKITKRGQNVTFRCDPISEHNRLYWYRQTLGQGPEFLTYFQNEAQLEKSRLLSDRFSAERPKGSFSTLEIQRTEQGDSAMYLCVSSTGLAGTRELFFGEGSRLTVL.

This clonotype has ten or more counts. The CDR3 loop is CSATSSGTGGELFF. The CDR3 DNA reads as TGCAGCGCCACCTCTAGCGGGACCGGCGGGGAGCTGTTTTTT. V usage is TRBV29-1 and J usage is TRBJ2-2; 9 bases fit TRBD2. The CDR3 consists of 14 residues. Looked up from germline, CDR1 is SQVTM and CDR2 is ANQGSEA. V lost 7 bases to trimming and J lost 7 bases; unmatched junction nucleotides: 10.

A word on this clonotype: With a much larger clone just one base away, this may be a read error. The rearrangement joins TRBV14 to TRBJ1-2; a possible D gene is TRBD1 (6 bases). Germline V lookup: CDR1 SGHDN, CDR2 FVKESK. The V and J ends lost 8 bases and 2 bases respectively, with 15 bases between them. The CDR3 has 14 residues. CDR3 nucleotides: TGTGCCAGCTGCCGACTACAGGGAAACTATGGCTACACCTTC. Encoded protein: CASCRLQGNYGYTF.

About this clonotype itself: The CDR3 does not close with the conserved phenylalanine or tryptophan, likely indicating a read error. The chain uses TRBV11-1 and TRBJ2-7, with 9 bases that match TRBD2. CDR1 is SGHAT, CDR2 FQDESV, per germline (reference sequence). The CDR3 is 16 residues long. CDR3 DNA: TGTGTCACCAGCTTAGCGCGACTAGCGGACTCCTACGTGCAGTACCTC. As protein: CVTSLARLADSYVQYL.

Remarks on this clonotype: One end of the junction varies from germline; a read error may be responsible. This chain uses TRBV6-5 with TRBJ1-3; D gene unclear. There are 16 residues in the CDR3. Looked up from germline, CDR1 is MNHEY and CDR2 is SVGAGI. The CDR3 nucleotides are TGTGCCGGCAGTTACTCGGCGGATCCTTCTGGAAACACCATATATTTT. It yields the protein CAGSYSADPSGNTIYF.

This clonotype was recorded at least ten times. The genes are TRBV20-1 and TRBJ2-6; weak D call: TRBD1 (5 bases). V was clipped by 0 bases and J by 1 base, with 13 bases between them. Germline V gene data show CDR1 as DFQATT and CDR2 as SNEGSKA (reference sequence). This CDR3 spans 17 amino acids. CDR3 sequence (DNA): TGCAGTGCTAGAGAGTCAGGGATCCCGTCTGGGGCCAACGTCCTGACTTTC. Translation: CSARESGIPSGANVLTF.

The rearrangement joins TRBV6-4 to TRBJ2-3, with 9 bases matching TRBD2. The CDR3 is 15 residues long. V gave up 5 bases and J gave up 7 bases; unmatched junction bases: 10. Germline values: CDR1 MRHNA, CDR2 SNTAGT. Here the CDR3 reads CASSRLAVEGNTQYF. CDR3 nucleotide sequence: TGTGCCAGCAGTAGACTAGCGGTAGAAGGAAATACGCAGTATTTT.

On this clonotype itself: The missing conserved phenylalanine or tryptophan at the end of this CDR3 makes a read error likely. The V call is TRBV5-4, the J call TRBJ2-1, with 10 bases matching TRBD2. Trimming removed 8 bases from V and 8 bases from J; junction bases left unmatched: 16. CDR3 length: 16 amino acids. CDR1 SGHNT and CDR2 YYREEE come from the germline V gene (reference sequence). CDR3 nucleotide sequence: TGTGCCAGAAGCAGGGCGAGCGGGGGGGAGTACTATGAGCAGTTCTCC. This codes for CARSRASGGEYYEQFS.

Details on this clonotype: A much larger clone lies a single base off, so this may be a read error. Because the CDR3 is missing its conserved closing phenylalanine or tryptophan, this is likely a read error. The CDR3 loop is CASRGQGPEAFL. The CDR3 DNA reads TGCGCCAGCAGAGGACAGGGTCCTGAAGCTTTCTTG. The chain couples TRBV5-1 to TRBJ1-1; 8 bases are shared with TRBD1. This CDR3 spans 12 amino acids. Trimming removed 5 bases from V and 6 bases from J; junction bases left unmatched: 3. Germline V lookup: CDR1 SGHRS, CDR2 YFSETQ.

On this clonotype: One junction end does not reproduce the germline sequence, and a read error may be involved. This chain connects TRBV12-3 or TRBV12-4 to TRBJ2-7, with TRBD1 as a possible D gene (5 bases). The CDR3 sequence is 13 residues long. CDR3 loop: CVSTYFRENEQYF. CDR3 DNA: TGTGTCAGCACTTACTTCAGGGAAAACGAGCAGTACTTC.

The table lists this clonotype with a few counts. A single base separates this from a much larger clone, so it may be a read error. CDR3 in DNA: TGCAGCGTCCTTGAAGGAGGTCGGCCCCAGCATTTT. This codes for CSVLEGGRPQHF. The chain combines TRBV29-1 with TRBJ1-5; D uncertain. V was pared by 6 bases and J by 9 bases, with 15 bases between. This CDR3 is 12 amino acids long. Germline values: CDR1 SQVTM, CDR2 ANQGSEA. Full variable domain (rest looked up from reference TRBV29-1 and TRBJ1-5): SAVISQKPSRDICQRGTSLTIQCQVDSQVTMMFWYRQQPGQSLTLIATANQGSEATYESGFVIDKFPISRPNLTFSTLTVSNMSPEDSSIYLCSVLEGGRPQHFGDGTRLSIL.

Regarding this clonotype: This may be a read error: a much more frequent sequence differs by one nucleotide. This CDR3 fails to terminate in the conserved phenylalanine or tryptophan, so it likely reflects a read error. The chain links TRBV12-3 or TRBV12-4 to TRBJ2-1, with D uncertain. V was pared by 3 bases and J by 5 bases, with 17 bases between. The CDR3 consists of 16 residues. As DNA, the CDR3 is TGTGCCAGCAGTTTCGATGGCCTTCCCCCTGACAATGAGCAGTTCTCC. This translates into CASSFDGLPPDNEQFS.

Concerning this clonotype: The junction does not match germline at one end; this may be a read error. This rearrangement joins TRBV4-1 to TRBJ1-5; D remains unclear. Germline-derived CDR1 and CDR2 are MGHRA and YSYEKL. This CDR3 has 15 amino acids. The CDR3 is CASSRRSGDNQPQHF. The CDR3 nucleotides read TGCGCCAGCAGCCGAAGATCTGGTGACAATCAACCCCAGCATTTT.

CDR3 in amino acids: CASSVDGYGYTF. CDR3 nucleotide sequence: TGTGCCAGCAGTGTGGACGGATATGGCTACACCTTC. The gene calls are TRBV2 and TRBJ1-2; D is unresolved. V was shortened by 4 bases and J by 5 bases, with 8 bases between the two germline ends. Germline V lookup: CDR1 SNHLY, CDR2 FYNNEI. This CDR3 is built from 12 residues.

Remarks on this clonotype: One junction end does not reproduce the germline sequence, and a read error may be involved. V is TRBV4-2 and J is TRBJ1-1; D is unclear. Germline CDR1 and CDR2: LGHNA and YNFKEQ. The CDR3 is 13 amino acids. The CDR3 loop reads CANSYDGNTGAFF. In DNA form, the CDR3 reads TGTGCCAACAGCTACGACGGGAACACTGGAGCTTTCTTT.

This clonotype was picked up one time. The chain uses TRBV6-5 and TRBJ2-2, with TRBD2 as a possible D gene (6 bases). The CDR3 is 16 amino acids. V was clipped by 3 bases and J by 7 bases, with 18 bases between them. Germline V gene data show CDR1 as MNHEY and CDR2 as SVGAGI. CDR3 sequence: CASSYKTNGSVGELFF. CDR3 in DNA: TGTGCCAGCAGTTATAAGACTAACGGGAGCGTCGGGGAGCTGTTTTTT.

This clonotype has at least ten counts. A read error may account for a junction end that differs from germline. V usage is TRBV5-6 and J usage is TRBJ2-7, with TRBD1 matching over 7 bases. Germline V gene lookup returns CDR1 SGHDT and CDR2 YYEEEE. This CDR3 region has 13 residues. The CDR3 protein is CASSLTGQPSEFF. The CDR3 coding sequence is TGTGCCAGCAGCTTGACGGGACAGCCCTCCGAGTTCTTC. The full variable domain, its missing parts supplied by reference TRBV5-6 and TRBJ2-7, is DAGVTQSPTHLIKTRGQQVTLRCSPKSGHDTVSWYQQALGQGPQFIFQYYEEEERQRGNFPDRFSGHQFPNYSSELNVNALLLGDSALYLCASSLTGQPSEFFGPGTRLTVT.

V usage is TRBV11-2 and J usage is TRBJ2-3; TRBD2 aligns across 11 bases. Germline loops: CDR1 SGHAT, CDR2 FQNNGV. This CDR3 is 16 amino acids long. The V segment lost 2 bases and the J segment 6 bases; nucleotides outside the gene matches: 7. CDR3 sequence: CASSLRTSGYADTQYF. The CDR3 DNA reads TGTGCCAGCAGCTTAAGGACTAGCGGGTACGCGGATACGCAGTATTTT.

Concerning this clonotype: The conserved final phenylalanine or tryptophan is absent from the CDR3, which likely points to a read error. This chain links TRBV28 with TRBJ2-3; 15 bases align to TRBD2. The germline CDR1 and CDR2 sequences are MDHEN and SYDVKM. CDR3 length equals 16 residues. V gave up 6 bases and J gave up 1 base; unmatched junction bases: 2. CDR3 region: CASRGLAGGRTDTQYY. CDR3 bases: TGTGCCAGCAGGGGACTAGCGGGAGGACGCACAGATACGCAGTATTAT.

This clonotype was counted ten times or more. This chain joins TRBV4-1 and TRBJ1-6, with D perhaps TRBD1 (6 bases). This CDR3 spans 17 amino acids. V was shortened by 3 bases and J by 9 bases, with 21 bases between the two germline ends. Germline CDR1 is MGHRA and CDR2 is YSYEKL. CDR3 region: CASSHGLTGTGGSPLHF. The CDR3 nucleotides are TGCGCCAGCAGCCACGGCTTGACAGGAACAGGCGGTTCACCCCTCCACTTT.

About this clonotype itself: A much bigger clone sits one base away, suggesting this may be a read error. The V and J genes are TRBV5-6 and TRBJ2-5, with D uncertain. This CDR3 is 13 amino acids long. Germline values: CDR1 SGHDT, CDR2 YYEEEE. V lost 4 bases to trimming and J lost 7 bases, with 14 bases between them. The CDR3 here is CASSPSVTATQYF. DNA of the CDR3: TGTGCCAGCAGCCCGAGTGTCACTGCGACCCAGTACTTC.

This clonotype was counted ten times or more. The chain uses TRBV5-1 and TRBJ2-5; TRBD1 matches 7 bases. V shed 0 bases and J 1 base; nucleotides not matched to a gene: 6. The germline V gene encodes CDR1 SGHRS and CDR2 YFSETQ. CDR3 length: 16 residues. CDR3 residues: CASSLESRGLQETQYF. The CDR3 region has the DNA TGCGCCAGCAGCTTGGAATCAAGGGGGCTCCAAGAGACCCAGTACTTC.

This clonotype was counted many times. The chain employs TRBV6-5 and TRBJ2-2; possible D gene TRBD1, 5 bases. The CDR3 covers 14 residues. Trimming took 7 bases from V and 3 from J, leaving 12 bases between them. Germline CDR1 MNHEY, CDR2 SVGAGI. The CDR3 is CASKFVGHTGELFF. The CDR3 DNA reads TGTGCCAGCAAGTTTGTGGGGCACACCGGGGAGCTGTTTTTT.

Points on this clonotype: One end of the junction fails to match germline, which may point to a read error. This chain links TRBV6-5 with TRBJ2-2; 9 bases line up with TRBD1. There are 17 residues in the CDR3. Germline CDR1 is MNHEY and CDR2 is SVGAGI. In DNA form, the CDR3 reads TGTGCCAGCAGATATTCCGGGACAGGGATGTACGCCGAGGAGTTGTTTTTT. Its translation is CASRYSGTGMYAEELFF.

On this clonotype: A read error may produce the germline difference seen at one junction end. The chain combines TRBV6-6 with TRBJ2-1; D possibly corresponds to TRBD2 (6 bases). This CDR3 contains 14 residues. Germline CDR1 is MNHNY and CDR2 is SVGAGI (reference sequence). DNA of the CDR3: TGTGCCGGCAGAACAGCAGGAGGGCGCAATGAGCAGTTCTTC. Its translation: CAGRTAGGRNEQFF.